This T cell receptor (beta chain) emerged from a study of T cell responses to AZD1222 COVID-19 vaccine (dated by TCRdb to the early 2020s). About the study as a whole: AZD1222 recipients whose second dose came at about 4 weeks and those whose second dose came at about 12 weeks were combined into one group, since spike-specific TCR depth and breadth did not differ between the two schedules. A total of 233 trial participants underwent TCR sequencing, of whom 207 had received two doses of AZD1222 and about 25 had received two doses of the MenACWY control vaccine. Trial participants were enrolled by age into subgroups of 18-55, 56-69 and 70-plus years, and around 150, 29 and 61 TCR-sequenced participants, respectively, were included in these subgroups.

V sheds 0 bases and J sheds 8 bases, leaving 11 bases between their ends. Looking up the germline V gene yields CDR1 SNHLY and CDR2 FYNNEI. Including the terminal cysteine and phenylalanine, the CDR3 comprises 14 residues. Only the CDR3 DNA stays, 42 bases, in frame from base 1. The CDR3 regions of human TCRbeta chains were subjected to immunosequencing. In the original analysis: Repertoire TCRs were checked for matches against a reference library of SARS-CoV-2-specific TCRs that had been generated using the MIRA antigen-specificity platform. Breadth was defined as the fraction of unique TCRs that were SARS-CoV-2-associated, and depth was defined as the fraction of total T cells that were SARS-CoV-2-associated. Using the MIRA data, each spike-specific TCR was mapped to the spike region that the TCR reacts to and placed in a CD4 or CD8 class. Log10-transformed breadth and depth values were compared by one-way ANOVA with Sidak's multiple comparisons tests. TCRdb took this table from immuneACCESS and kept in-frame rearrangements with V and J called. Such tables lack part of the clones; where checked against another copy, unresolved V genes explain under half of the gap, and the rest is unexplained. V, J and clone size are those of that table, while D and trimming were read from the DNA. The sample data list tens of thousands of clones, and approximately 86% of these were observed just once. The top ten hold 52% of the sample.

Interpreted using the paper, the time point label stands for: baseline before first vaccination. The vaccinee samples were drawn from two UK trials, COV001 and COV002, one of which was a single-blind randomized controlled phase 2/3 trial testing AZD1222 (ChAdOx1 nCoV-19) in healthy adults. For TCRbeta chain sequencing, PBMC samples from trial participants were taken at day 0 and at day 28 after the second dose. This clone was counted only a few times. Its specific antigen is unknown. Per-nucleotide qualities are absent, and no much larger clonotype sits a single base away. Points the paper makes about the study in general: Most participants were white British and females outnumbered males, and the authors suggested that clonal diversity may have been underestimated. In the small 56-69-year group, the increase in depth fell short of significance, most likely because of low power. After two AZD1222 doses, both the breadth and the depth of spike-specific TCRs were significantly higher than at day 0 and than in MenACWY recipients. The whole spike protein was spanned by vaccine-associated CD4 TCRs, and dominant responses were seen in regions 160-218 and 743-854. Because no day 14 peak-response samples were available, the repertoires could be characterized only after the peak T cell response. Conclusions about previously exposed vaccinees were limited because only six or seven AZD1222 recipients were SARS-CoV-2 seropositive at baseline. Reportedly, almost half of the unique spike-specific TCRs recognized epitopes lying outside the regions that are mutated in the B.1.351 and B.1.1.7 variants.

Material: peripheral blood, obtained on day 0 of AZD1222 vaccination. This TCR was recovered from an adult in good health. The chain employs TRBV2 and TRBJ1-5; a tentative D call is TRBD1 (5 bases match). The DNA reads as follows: TGTGCCAGCAGTGAAGCAAAGGGGATTGAGCCCCAGCATTTT. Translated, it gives CASSEAKGIEPQHF.